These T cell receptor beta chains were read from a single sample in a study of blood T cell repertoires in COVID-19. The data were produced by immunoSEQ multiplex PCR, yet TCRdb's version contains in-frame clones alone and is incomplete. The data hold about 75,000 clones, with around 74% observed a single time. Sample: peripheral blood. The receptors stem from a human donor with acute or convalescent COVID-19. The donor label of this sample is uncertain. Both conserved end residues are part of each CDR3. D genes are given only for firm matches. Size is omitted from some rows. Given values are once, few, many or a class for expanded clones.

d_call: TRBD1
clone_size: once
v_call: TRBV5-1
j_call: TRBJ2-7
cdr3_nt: TGCGCCAGCAGCGTCCGGGACAGGGGCTACGAGCAGTACTTC
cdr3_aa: CASSVRDRGYEQYF

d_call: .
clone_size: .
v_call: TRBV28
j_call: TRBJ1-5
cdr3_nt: TGTGCCAGCAGAAATCGCGGCGGGACCGTGAATTTT
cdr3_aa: CASRNRGGTVNF

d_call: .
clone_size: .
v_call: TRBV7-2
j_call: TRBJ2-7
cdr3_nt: TGTGCCAGCAGCCTTCGACCCGGCGAGGGCGAGCAGTACTTC
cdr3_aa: CASSLRPGEGEQYF

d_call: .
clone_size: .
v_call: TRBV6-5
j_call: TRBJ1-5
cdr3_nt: TGTGCCAGCGAGGGGCAGGGGTATCAGCCCCAGCATTTT
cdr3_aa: CASEGQGYQPQHF

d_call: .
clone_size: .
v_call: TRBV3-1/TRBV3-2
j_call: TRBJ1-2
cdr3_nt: TGTGCCAGCAGCCCTAGACCGGGACAACAGATCTATGGCTACACCTTC
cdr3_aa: CASSPRPGQQIYGYTF

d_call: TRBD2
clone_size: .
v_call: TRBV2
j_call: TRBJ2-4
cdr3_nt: TGTGCCAGCAGTGAGGGAGGGATCACCAAAAACATTCAGTACTTC
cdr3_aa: CASSEGGITKNIQYF

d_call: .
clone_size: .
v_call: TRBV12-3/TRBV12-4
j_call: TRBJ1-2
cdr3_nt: TGTGCCAGCAGTTTTCAGCGGAACTATGGCTACACCTTC
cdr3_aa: CASSFQRNYGYTF

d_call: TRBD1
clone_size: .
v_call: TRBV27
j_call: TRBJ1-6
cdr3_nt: TGTGCCAGCAGTACCCCTAGACAGGGTTATAATTCACCCCTCCACTTT
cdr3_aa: CASSTPRQGYNSPLHF

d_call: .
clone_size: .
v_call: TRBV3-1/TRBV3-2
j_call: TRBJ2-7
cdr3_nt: TGTGCCAGCAGCCTCCGCGAGGGTCACGAGCAGTACTTC
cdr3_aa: CASSLREGHEQYF

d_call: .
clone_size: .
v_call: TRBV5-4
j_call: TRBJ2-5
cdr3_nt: TGTGCCAGCAGGCTACAGGGTGGAGAGACCCAGTACTTC
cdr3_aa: CASRLQGGETQYF

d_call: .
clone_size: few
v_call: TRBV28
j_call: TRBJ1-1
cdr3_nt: TGTGCCAGCAGTTTGCTAAAGATCCGAGGGGGGAACACTGAAGCTTTCTTT
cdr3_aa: CASSLLKIRGGNTEAFF

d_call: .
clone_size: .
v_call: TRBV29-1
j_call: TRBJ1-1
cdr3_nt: TGCAGCGGGACAGCCGTTTACACTGAAGCTTTCTTT
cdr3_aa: CSGTAVYTEAFF

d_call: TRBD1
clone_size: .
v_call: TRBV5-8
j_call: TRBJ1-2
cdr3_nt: TGTGCCAGCAGAAGACAGGGGGCGGTCTATGGCTACACCTTC
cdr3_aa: CASRRQGAVYGYTF

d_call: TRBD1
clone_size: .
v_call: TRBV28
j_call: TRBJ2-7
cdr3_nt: TGTGCCAGCAGTTCCGGGACAGGTTCCTACGAGCAGTACTTC
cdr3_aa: CASSSGTGSYEQYF

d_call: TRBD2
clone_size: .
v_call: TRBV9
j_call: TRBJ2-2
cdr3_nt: TGTGCCAGCGCCCGGGGGGTTCGGACCGGGGAGCTGTTTTTT
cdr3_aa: CASARGVRTGELFF

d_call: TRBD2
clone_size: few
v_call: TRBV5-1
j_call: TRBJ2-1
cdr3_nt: TGCGCCAGCAGCTTTTCGACTAGCGAGATCTACTACAATGAGCAGTTCTTC
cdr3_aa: CASSFSTSEIYYNEQFF

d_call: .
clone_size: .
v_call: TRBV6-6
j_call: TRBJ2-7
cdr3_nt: TGTGCCAGCAGTTACTCGGCGGACAAAACCCACGAGCAGTACTTC
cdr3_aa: CASSYSADKTHEQYF

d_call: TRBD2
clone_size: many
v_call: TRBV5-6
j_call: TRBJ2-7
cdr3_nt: TGTGCCAGCAGCCAGCCGGGACTAGCGTACGAGCAGTACTTC
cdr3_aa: CASSQPGLAYEQYF

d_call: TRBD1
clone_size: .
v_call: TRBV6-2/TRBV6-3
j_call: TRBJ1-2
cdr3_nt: TGTGCCAGCAGTTACTCGAAGGGACAGGGGGCCTCCGGCTACACCTTC
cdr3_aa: CASSYSKGQGASGYTF

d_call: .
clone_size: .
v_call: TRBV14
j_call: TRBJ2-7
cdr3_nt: TGTGCCAGCAGCCCCCGGGTAACCGACGAGCAGTACTTC
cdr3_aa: CASSPRVTDEQYF

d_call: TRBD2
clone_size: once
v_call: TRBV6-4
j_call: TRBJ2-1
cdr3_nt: TGTGCCAGCAGTGAGGCTAGCGGGAGGGCCCGACAGAATGAGCAGTTCTTC
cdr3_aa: CASSEASGRARQNEQFF

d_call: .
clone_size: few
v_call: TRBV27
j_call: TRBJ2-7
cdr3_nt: TGTGCCAGCAGTTTACGAGAGACCTACGAGCAGTACTTC
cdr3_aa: CASSLRETYEQYF

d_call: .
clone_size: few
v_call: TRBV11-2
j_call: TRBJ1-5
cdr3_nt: TGTGCCAGCAGCTTCCCCAGAGGACAGATCCTCAATCAGCCCCAGCATTTT
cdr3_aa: CASSFPRGQILNQPQHF

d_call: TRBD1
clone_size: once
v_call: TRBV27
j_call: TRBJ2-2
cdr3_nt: TGTGCCAGCAGCCCAAGACAGGGTGCGGGGGAGCTGTTTTTT
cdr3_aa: CASSPRQGAGELFF

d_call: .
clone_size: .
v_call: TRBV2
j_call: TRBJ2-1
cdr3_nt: TGTGCCAGCAGTGATAGCGGACATCAGAACTACAATGAGCAGTTCTTC
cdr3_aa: CASSDSGHQNYNEQFF

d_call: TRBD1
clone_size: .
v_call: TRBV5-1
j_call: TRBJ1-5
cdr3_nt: TGCGCCAGCAGCTTACAGGGGAATAAGGGTCAGCCCCAGCATTTT
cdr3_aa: CASSLQGNKGQPQHF

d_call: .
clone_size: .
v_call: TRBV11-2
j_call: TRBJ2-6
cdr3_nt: TGTGCCAGCAGCGCGTCCCCTGGGGCCAACGTCCTGACTTTC
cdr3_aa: CASSASPGANVLTF

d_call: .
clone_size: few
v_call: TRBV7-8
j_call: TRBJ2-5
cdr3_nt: TGTGCCAGCAGCCCCCCCCGACTGAGGGGGGAGACCCAGTACTTC
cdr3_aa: CASSPPRLRGETQYF

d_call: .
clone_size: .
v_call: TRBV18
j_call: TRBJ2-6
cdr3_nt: TGTGCCAGCTCACCACCGGCGGTGGGGGCCAACGTCCTGACTTTC
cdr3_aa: CASSPPAVGANVLTF

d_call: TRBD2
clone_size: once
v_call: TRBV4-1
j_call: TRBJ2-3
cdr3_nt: TGCGCCAGCAGCCAGAGAATGACTAGCGGGGCTGGAGGCACAGATACGCAGTATTTT
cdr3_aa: CASSQRMTSGAGGTDTQYF

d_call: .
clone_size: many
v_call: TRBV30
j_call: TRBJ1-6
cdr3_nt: TGTGCCTGGAGTGTGGAGAGGCTCGGATCACCCCTCCACTTT
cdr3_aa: CAWSVERLGSPLHF

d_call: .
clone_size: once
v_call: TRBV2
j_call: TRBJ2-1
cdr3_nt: TGTGCCAGCAGTTGGCAGGGTCTGAACAATGAGCAGTTCTTC
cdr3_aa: CASSWQGLNNEQFF

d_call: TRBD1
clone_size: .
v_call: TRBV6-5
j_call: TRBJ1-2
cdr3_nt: TGTGCCAGCAGGCCGGACAGGAGGGGTGGCTACACCTTC
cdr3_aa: CASRPDRRGGYTF

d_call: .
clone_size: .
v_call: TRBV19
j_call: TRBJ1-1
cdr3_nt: TGTGCCAGTAGTAGACGGACACACATGAACACTGAAGCTTTCTTT
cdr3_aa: CASSRRTHMNTEAFF

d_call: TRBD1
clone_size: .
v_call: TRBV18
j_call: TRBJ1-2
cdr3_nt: TGTGCCAGCTCACAGCGGACAGGAGGTACAGGCTACACCTTC
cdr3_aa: CASSQRTGGTGYTF

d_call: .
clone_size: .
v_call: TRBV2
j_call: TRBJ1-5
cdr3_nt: TGTGCCAGCAGTGATCATAGTCAGCCCCAGCATTTT
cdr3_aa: CASSDHSQPQHF

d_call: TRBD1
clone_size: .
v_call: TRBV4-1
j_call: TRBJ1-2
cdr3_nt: TGCGCCAGCAGCCAGCGGATGATTCGGGACAGCCTCTATGGCTACACCTTC
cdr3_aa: CASSQRMIRDSLYGYTF

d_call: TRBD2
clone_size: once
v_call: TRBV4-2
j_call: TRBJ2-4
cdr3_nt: TGTGCCAGCAGCCCTCGGGAGGGGGAGGACATTCAGTACTTC
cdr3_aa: CASSPREGEDIQYF

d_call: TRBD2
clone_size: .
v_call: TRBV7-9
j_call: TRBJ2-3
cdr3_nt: TGTGCCAGCAGCCCGCCTCTAGCGGGGGGGCGTGGCACGCAGTATTTT
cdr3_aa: CASSPPLAGGRGTQYF

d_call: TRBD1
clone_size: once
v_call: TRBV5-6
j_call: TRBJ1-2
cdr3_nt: TGTGCCAGCAGCTCCTTAGACAGGGTGGGAGGCTACACCTTC
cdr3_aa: CASSSLDRVGGYTF

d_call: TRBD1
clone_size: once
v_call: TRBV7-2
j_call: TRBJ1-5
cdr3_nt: TGTGCCAGCAGCTCGAGAGGGACAGGTTTAGATAGCAATCAGCCCCAGCATTTT
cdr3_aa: CASSSRGTGLDSNQPQHF

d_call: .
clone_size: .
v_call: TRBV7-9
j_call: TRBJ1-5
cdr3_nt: TGTGCCAGCAGCGGCCTCAGCAATCAGCCCCAGCATTTT
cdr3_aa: CASSGLSNQPQHF

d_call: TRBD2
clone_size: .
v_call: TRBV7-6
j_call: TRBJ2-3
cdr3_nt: TGTGCCAGCAGCTTACGAGCTAGCGGGACGTCAGATACGCAGTATTTT
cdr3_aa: CASSLRASGTSDTQYF

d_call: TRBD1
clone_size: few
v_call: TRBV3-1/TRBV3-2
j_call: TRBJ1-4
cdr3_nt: TGTGCCAGCAGCCAACCGACAGGGGTAGGAGAAAAACTGTTTTTT
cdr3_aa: CASSQPTGVGEKLFF

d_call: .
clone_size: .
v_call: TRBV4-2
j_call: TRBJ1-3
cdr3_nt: TGTGCCAGCAGCCAAGAGTGGCAGGCAGGAAACACCATATATTTT
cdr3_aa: CASSQEWQAGNTIYF

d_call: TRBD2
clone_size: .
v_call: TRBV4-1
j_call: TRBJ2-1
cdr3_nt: TGCGCCAGCAGCCAAGAAGGCACTAGCGGAATCTACAATGAGCAGTTCTTC
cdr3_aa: CASSQEGTSGIYNEQFF

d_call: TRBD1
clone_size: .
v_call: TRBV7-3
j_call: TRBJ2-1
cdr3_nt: TGTGCCAGCAGCTTACAACCGGGACAGGGTGGAGGTGAGCAGTTCTTC
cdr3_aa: CASSLQPGQGGGEQFF

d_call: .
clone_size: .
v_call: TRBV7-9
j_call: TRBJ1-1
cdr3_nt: TGTGCCAGCAGCTTAAACAGTCAGCAGTTCGAAGCTTTCTTT
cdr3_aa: CASSLNSQQFEAFF

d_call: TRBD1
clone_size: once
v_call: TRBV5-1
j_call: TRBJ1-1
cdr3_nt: TGCGCCAGCAGCAGACAGGGAGGTGGTGAAGCTTTCTTT
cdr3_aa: CASSRQGGGEAFF

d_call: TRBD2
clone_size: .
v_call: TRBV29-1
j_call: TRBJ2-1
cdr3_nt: TGCAGCGTCAAACTTAGCGGGGGCTCCTACAATGAGCAGTTCTTC
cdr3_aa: CSVKLSGGSYNEQFF

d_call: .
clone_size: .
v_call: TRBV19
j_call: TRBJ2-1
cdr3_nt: TGTGCCAGTAGTCCATACAGGGGACTGGGTGAGCAGTTCTTC
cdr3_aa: CASSPYRGLGEQFF

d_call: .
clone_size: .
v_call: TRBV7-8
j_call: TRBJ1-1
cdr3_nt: TGTGCCAGCAGCTTAGCGGAGCCTATGAACACTGAAGCTTTCTTT
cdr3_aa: CASSLAEPMNTEAFF

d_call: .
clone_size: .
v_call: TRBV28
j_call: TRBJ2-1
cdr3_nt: TGTGCCAGCACCGGTGTTAATGAGCAGTTCTTC
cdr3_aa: CASTGVNEQFF

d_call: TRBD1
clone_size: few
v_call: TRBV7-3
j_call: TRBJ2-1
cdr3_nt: TGTGCCAGCAGCTGGACAGGGAGTTCCTACAATGAGCAGTTCTTC
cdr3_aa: CASSWTGSSYNEQFF

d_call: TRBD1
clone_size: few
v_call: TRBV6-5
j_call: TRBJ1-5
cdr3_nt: TGTGCCAGCAGGACGGACAGGAGGGGTCCCCAGCATTTT
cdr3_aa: CASRTDRRGPQHF